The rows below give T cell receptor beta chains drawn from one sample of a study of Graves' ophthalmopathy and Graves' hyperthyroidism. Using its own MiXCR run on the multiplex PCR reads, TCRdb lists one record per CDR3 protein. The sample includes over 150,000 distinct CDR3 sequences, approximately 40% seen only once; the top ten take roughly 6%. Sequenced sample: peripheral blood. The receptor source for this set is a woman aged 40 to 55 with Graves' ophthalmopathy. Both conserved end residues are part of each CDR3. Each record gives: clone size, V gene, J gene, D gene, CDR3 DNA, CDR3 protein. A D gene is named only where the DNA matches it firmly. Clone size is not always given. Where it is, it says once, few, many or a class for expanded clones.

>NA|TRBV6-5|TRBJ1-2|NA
TGTGCCAGCAGTTACTCGGCGTCCCGGGGCTACACCTTC
CASSYSASRGYTF
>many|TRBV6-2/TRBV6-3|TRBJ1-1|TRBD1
TGTGCCAGCAGTTACCGAAGACCGGGACAGGGGTTGAACACTGAAGCTTTCTTT
CASSYRRPGQGLNTEAFF
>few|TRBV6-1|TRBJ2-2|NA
TGTGCCAGCAGTGAAGTAAACAGAGCCACCGGGGAGCTGTTTTTT
CASSEVNRATGELFF
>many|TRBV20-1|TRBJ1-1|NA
TGCAGTGCTAGAAACGCTCCCACTGAAGCTTTCTTT
CSARNAPTEAFF
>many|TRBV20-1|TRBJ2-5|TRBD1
TGCAGTGCTAGAGATGTCGGCAGGGGGCTCAAAGAGACCCAGTACTTC
CSARDVGRGLKETQYF
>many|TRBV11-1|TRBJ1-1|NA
TGTGCCAGCAGCTTGTCTGAGTACACTGAAGCTTTCTTT
CASSLSEYTEAFF
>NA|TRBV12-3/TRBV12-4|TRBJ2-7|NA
TGTGCCAGCAGTGAGGGGCAGCTCTACGAGCAGTACTTC
CASSEGQLYEQYF
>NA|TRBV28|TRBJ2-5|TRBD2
TGTGCCAGCGAGGACGGGACTAGCCAAGAGACCCAGTACTTC
CASEDGTSQETQYF
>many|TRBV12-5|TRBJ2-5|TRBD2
TGTGCTAGTGGTTTGCGTCTAGCGGGAGTATGGGAGACCCAGTACTTC
CASGLRLAGVWETQYF
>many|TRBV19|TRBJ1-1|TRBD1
TGTGCCAGTAGTACGACAGGGGAGGGGAACACTGAAGCTTTCTTT
CASSTTGEGNTEAFF
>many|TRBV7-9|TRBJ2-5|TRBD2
TGTGCCAGCAGAGATGCTCTGGGACTAGCGGAAGAGACCCAGTACTTC
CASRDALGLAEETQYF
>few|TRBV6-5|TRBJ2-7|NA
TGTGCCAGCTGTTACTCGGGACGCCTGTCCCACGAGCAGTACTTC
CASCYSGRLSHEQYF
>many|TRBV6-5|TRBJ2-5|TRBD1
TGTGCCAGCAGTTACGGGACAGGAGACCAAGAGACCCAGTACTTC
CASSYGTGDQETQYF
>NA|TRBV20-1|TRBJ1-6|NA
TGCAGTGCTAGTGAACAGACGCTAGACCGTAATTCACCCCTCCACTTT
CSASEQTLDRNSPLHF
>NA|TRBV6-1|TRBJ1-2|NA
TGTGCCAGCAGTCCCTTGGGTGTGGATGGCTACACCTTC
CASSPLGVDGYTF
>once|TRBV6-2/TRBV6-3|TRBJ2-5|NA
TGTGCCAGCAGTTACTCGATTAGAGAGTACCAAGAGACCCAGTACTTC
CASSYSIREYQETQYF
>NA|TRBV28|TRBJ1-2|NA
TGTGCCAGCAGAAAAGGACAGCCACTCTATGGCTACACCTTC
CASRKGQPLYGYTF
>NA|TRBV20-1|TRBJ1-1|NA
TGCAGTGCTAGGGGGGGCAGATTGAACACTGAAGCTTTCTTT
CSARGGRLNTEAFF
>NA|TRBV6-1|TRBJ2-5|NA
TGTGCCAGCTCTAACCGCAGGGGCGGACAAGAGACCCAGTACTTC
CASSNRRGGQETQYF
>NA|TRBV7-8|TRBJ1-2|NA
TGTGCCAGCAGCTTAGCCGGGAATAATGCCCTGAGCTACACCTTC
CASSLAGNNALSYTF
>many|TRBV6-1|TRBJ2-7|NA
TGTGCCAGCAGCCAGGGAGTCGAGCAGTACTTC
CASSQGVEQYF
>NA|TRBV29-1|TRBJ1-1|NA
TGCAGCGTTGTGGCGGACACTGAAGCTTTCTTT
CSVVADTEAFF
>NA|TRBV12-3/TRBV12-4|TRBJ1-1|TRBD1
TGTGCCAGCAGTTGGTCCCTCGGGACAGGAAACACTGAAGCTTTCTTT
CASSWSLGTGNTEAFF
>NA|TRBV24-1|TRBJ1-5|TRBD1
TGTGCCACCAGTGATCGGACAGGAGGAAATCAGCCCCAGCATTTT
CATSDRTGGNQPQHF
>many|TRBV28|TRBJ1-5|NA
TGTGCCAGCAATCCGGACGCCAATCAGCCCCAGCATTTT
CASNPDANQPQHF
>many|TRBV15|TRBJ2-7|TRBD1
TGTGCCACCACCTCGACAGGGCCCTACGAGCAGTACTTC
CATTSTGPYEQYF
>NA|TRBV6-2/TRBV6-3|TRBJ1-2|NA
TGTGCCAGCAGTTACCGTTTGGGGGGACTTAACTATGGCTACACCTTC
CASSYRLGGLNYGYTF
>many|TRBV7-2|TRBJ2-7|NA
TGTGCCAGCAGTTCCGACAGGCGTCTGGAGCAGTACTTC
CASSSDRRLEQYF
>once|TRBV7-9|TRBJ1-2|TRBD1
TGTGCCAGCAGCCGGCCGGACAGGGAATATGGCTACACCTTC
CASSRPDREYGYTF
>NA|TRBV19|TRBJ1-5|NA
TGTGCCAGTACTAAGACAGCCGTTGGGAGCCAAATCATGGCCCAGCATTTT
CASTKTAVGSQIMAQHF
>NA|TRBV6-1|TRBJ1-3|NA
TGTGCCAGCACCCGATCAGGCTCTGGAAACACCATATATTTT
CASTRSGSGNTIYF
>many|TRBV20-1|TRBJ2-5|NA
TGCAGTGCTAGTGTTCCGACCGGGGAGACCCAGTACTTC
CSASVPTGETQYF
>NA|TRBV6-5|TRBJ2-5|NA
TGTGCCAGCAGTTACTTCGGGACCGAGGGGACCCAGTACTTC
CASSYFGTEGTQYF
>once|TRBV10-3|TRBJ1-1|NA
TGTGCCATCAGTGAGTCGGCGGGGTTATGGGCTTTCTTT
CAISESAGLWAFF
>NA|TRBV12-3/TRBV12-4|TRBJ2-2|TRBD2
TGTGCCAGCAGTTCCCTAGCGGGAGCGGGGGAGCTGTTTTTT
CASSSLAGAGELFF
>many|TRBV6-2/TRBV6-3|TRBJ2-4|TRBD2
TGTGCCAGCAACAAGCTAGCGGGAGTCTCCAAAAACATTCAGTACTTC
CASNKLAGVSKNIQYF
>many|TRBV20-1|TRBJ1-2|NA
TGCAGTGCCAGGAGCGGGACATCAGGCTCGAGCTACACCTTC
CSARSGTSGSSYTF
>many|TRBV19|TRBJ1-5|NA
TGTGCCAGTAGTATAGAGCCAGGGTCCGTTCAGCCCCAGCATTTT
CASSIEPGSVQPQHF
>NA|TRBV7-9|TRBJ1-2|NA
TGTGCCAGCAGCTTATCCCGGACAGACTATGGCTACACCTTC
CASSLSRTDYGYTF
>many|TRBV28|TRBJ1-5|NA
TGTGCCAGCAGCCTGACAGTCGTCCAGCATTTT
CASSLTVVQHF
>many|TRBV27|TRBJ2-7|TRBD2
TGTGCCAGCAGTTTATCGGGACTAGCGGGAGGGCCCAACGAGCAGTACTTC
CASSLSGLAGGPNEQYF
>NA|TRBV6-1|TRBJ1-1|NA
TGTGCCAGCATCAACACGTTTAGTCCGGGGGGACTTGAAGCTTTCTTT
CASINTFSPGGLEAFF
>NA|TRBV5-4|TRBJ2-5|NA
TGTGCCAGCAGCTTGTTGGGGGGATCGAGTCAGGAGACCCAGTACTTC
CASSLLGGSSQETQYF
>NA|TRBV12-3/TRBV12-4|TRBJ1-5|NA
TGTGCCAGCTCTGAGGGACTCAATCAGCCCCAGCATTTT
CASSEGLNQPQHF
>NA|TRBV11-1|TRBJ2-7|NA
TGTGCCAGCAGCTTAAGTCTAGGAGTCTACGAGCAGTACTTC
CASSLSLGVYEQYF
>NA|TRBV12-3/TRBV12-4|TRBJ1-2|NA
TGTGCCAGCACTACCGGGTCAACTGAAGGCTACACCTTC
CASTTGSTEGYTF
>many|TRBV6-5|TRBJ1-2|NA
TGTGCCAGCAGTTACTCGTATACTCTAGCGGGCTATGACTACACCTTC
CASSYSYTLAGYDYTF